This T cell receptor beta chain was captured by sequencing in a study of T-cell memory formation after mild COVID-19. MiXCR was run by TCRdb on the 5' RACE reads, yielding one entry per CDR3 protein. Among about 340,000 distinct CDR3 sequences, 10% to 15% were seen once, and the ten largest hold about 20%. This clonotype was recorded at least ten times. This clonotype originated in a man between 18 and 35 years old who had mild COVID-19 (a few samples of this study predate the infection). Cell type and time point are not known. The sample consisted of PBMCs or a T cell subset sorted from them (not recorded which).

CDR3 DNA: TGTGCCAGCAGTCTTTTGAGCTCCTATAATTCACCCCTCCACTTT. Protein: CASSLLSSYNSPLHF. The rearrangement uses TRBV28 and TRBJ1-6; D ambiguous. This CDR3 region has 15 residues. V dropped 5 bases and J dropped 0 bases, with 8 bases sitting between them. CDR1 and CDR2 (germline): MDHEN, SYDVKM.